This T cell receptor beta chain was found in a study of Ad26.COV2.S vaccination and SARS-CoV-2 variants. CDR1 and CDR2 (germline): KGHSH, LQKENI. J gave up 4 bases and V 2 bases, and 6 bases lay outside the gene matches. This CDR3 region has 16 residues. The assay was immunoSEQ multiplex PCR, and TCRdb's table has in-frame clones only and misses some. The table includes hundreds of thousands of clones, about 90% detected once. Stated treatment: around 19 received Ad26.COV2.S at low or high dose, single or two shots; about five received placebo; per-sample allocation not given. Specimens were obtained on day 63 following the first vaccine or placebo injection.

The chain is built from TRBV18 and TRBJ2-2; 8 bases are shared with TRBD1. This specimen was peripheral blood, taken in a trial of Ad26.COV2.S vaccine versus placebo. The sequence derives from a person aged 18-60 years who received the Ad26.COV2.S COVID-19 vaccine or a placebo. The CDR3 is CASSPSRTGITGELFF. CDR3 DNA sequence: TGTGCCAGCTCACCATCCCGGACAGGGATCACCGGGGAGCTGTTTTTT.